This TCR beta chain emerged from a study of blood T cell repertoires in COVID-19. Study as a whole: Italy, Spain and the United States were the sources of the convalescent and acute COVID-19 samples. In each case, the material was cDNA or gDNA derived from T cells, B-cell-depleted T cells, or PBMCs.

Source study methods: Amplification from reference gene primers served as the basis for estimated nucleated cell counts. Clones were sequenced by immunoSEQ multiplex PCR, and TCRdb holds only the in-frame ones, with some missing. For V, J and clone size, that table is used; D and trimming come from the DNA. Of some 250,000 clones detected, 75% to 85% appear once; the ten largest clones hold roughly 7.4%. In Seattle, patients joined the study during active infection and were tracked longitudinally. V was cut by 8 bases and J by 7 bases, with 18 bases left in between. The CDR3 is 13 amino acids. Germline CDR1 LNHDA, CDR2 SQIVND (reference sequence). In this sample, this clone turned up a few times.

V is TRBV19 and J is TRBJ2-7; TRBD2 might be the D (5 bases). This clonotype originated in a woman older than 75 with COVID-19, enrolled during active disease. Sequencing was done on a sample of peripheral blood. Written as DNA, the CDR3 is TGTGCCAGTCGAGGGAATAGAGACTCGGAGCAGTACTTC. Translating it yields CASRGNRDSEQYF.